The 24 T cell receptor beta chains in this list originate from one sample, sequenced in a study of response to subunit inactivated influenza vaccine. TCRdb itself ran the RT-PCR reads through MiXCR, one entry per CDR3 protein. The table shows approximately 730,000 distinct CDR3 sequences, with approximately 15% occurring only once. The input for sequencing was PBMCs from blood, taken less than 15 days before vaccination. The origin of the receptors is a man between 50 and 59 years old who received an inactivated influenza vaccine.

The chain has TRBV4-3 and TRBJ1-1; D is uncertain. This CDR3 has 14 amino acids. Trimming removed 0 bases from V and 6 bases from J, with 11 bases in between. Germline CDR1 is LGHNA and CDR2 is YSLEER. The CDR3 region has the DNA TGCGCCAGCAGCCAAGAGAGGGCGGCCCCTGAAGCTTTCTTT. It codes for CASSQERAAPEAFF.

A remark on this clonotype: Given a much more abundant clone one base away, this may be a read error. The chain has TRBV3-1 and TRBJ2-7; 9 positions agree with TRBD2. Germline CDR1 and CDR2: LGHDT and YNNKEL (reference sequence). The CDR3 is 15 residues long. Here the CDR3 DNA reads TGTGCCACCAGCCAAGGCGGGAGGGCCTTCGGCGAGCAGTACTTC. Its translation: CATSQGGRAFGEQYF.

There are a few counts of this clonotype. The J gene is TRBJ2-7, the V gene TRBV5-1; no clear D gene. The length of the CDR3 is 13 residues. Deletions cut 4 bases from V and 4 bases from J, with 12 bases between. Per germline, CDR1 SGHRS and CDR2 YFSETQ. The CDR3 region has the DNA TGCGCCAGCAGCCCTTCTACCTTTTACGAGCAGTACTTC. Protein: CASSPSTFYEQYF.

Notes on this clonotype: A read error may explain this, as a much larger clone is one base away. J is TRBJ1-2 and V is TRBV11-2, with no clear D. Germline CDR1 SGHAT, CDR2 FQNNGV. CDR3 length: 14 amino acids. For the CDR3, the DNA is TGTGACAGCAGCTTAGATGGCGGGGTCTATGGCTACACCTTC. As protein: CDSSLDGGVYGYTF.

This clonotype has a handful of counts. The chain is built from TRBV6-5 and TRBJ1-1, with TRBD1 identical over 10 bases. V dropped 0 bases and J dropped 8; count of bases not matched to a gene: 3. Germline V gene sequence: CDR1 MNHEY, CDR2 SVGAGI. This CDR3 region has 14 residues. Written as DNA, the CDR3 is TGTGCCAGCAGTTACTCCAGGACAGGGGGAGAAGCTTTCTTT. This encodes CASSYSRTGGEAFF.

The V gene is TRBV14, the J gene TRBJ2-1, with 8 bases matching TRBD1. V was clipped by 1 base and J by 6 bases; unmatched bases: 5. The CDR3 has 15 amino acids. Germline values: CDR1 SGHDN, CDR2 FVKESK. CDR3 in amino acids: CASSQGQGPSNEQFF. DNA for the CDR3: TGTGCCAGCAGCCAAGGACAGGGGCCCTCCAATGAGCAGTTCTTC.

The sample holds many counts of this clonotype. This chain links TRBV28 with TRBJ2-3, with no clear D. Germline V CDR1 and CDR2: MDHEN, SYDVKM. This CDR3 is built from 15 residues. Trimming stripped 5 bases from V and 2 bases from J, with 14 bases between. CDR3 residues: CASSGRGVLTDTQYF. The CDR3, as DNA: TGTGCCAGCAGTGGACGTGGGGTGCTCACAGATACGCAGTATTTT.

The V and J genes are TRBV7-2 and TRBJ2-4; TRBD1 is a possible D gene (6 bases). The CDR3 sequence is 15 residues long. Per germline, CDR1 SGHTA and CDR2 FQGNSA. V was cut by 1 base and J by 5 bases, with 12 bases left in between. This CDR3 reads CASSLGRGWQNIQYF. The CDR3 coding sequence is TGTGCCAGCAGCTTAGGCAGGGGATGGCAAAACATTCAGTACTTC.

This clonotype was seen many times. The V and J genes are TRBV11-2 and TRBJ1-5; D unclear. Germline CDR1 is SGHAT and CDR2 is FQNNGV. Trimming left V 5 bases short and J 4 bases short, with 9 bases between. The CDR3 is made up of 13 amino acids. In DNA form, the CDR3 reads TGTGCCAGCAGCACCGACCTTAATCAGCCCCAGCATTTT. Protein: CASSTDLNQPQHF.

This clonotype showed up just a few times. The gene calls are TRBV14 and TRBJ2-7; D call uncertain. V dropped 4 bases and J dropped 0 bases, with 16 bases sitting between them. Germline values: CDR1 SGHDN, CDR2 FVKESK. The CDR3 covers 16 residues. CDR3 sequence reads: CASSPRFPTYSYEQYF. DNA for the CDR3: TGTGCCAGCAGCCCGCGGTTCCCGACATACTCCTACGAGCAGTACTTC.

This clonotype was seen more than once but under ten times. The gene calls are TRBV7-9 and TRBJ2-3, with 7 bases aligning to TRBD1. The germline V gene has CDR1 SEHNR and CDR2 FQNEAQ (reference sequence). CDR3 length equals 17 residues. The trim removed 6 bases at V and 2 bases at J, leaving 14 bases unmatched. The CDR3 is CASRLPPRQGFTDTQYF. The CDR3 DNA follows: TGTGCCAGCAGACTCCCCCCTCGACAGGGATTCACAGATACGCAGTATTTT.

This chain joins TRBV28 and TRBJ2-2, with 8 bases that match TRBD2. Germline V lookup: CDR1 MDHEN, CDR2 SYDVKM. The CDR3 consists of 16 residues. V dropped 3 bases and J dropped 1; count of bases not matched to a gene: 4. The CDR3 bases are TGTGCCAGCAGTTTGAGTAGCGGGGAGAACACCGGGGAGCTGTTTTTT. This translates into CASSLSSGENTGELFF.

V gene TRBV20-1 combines with J gene TRBJ2-4; D unclear. Germline CDR1 is DFQATT and CDR2 is SNEGSKA (reference sequence). CDR3 length: 14 residues. Trimming removed 3 bases at V and 4 bases at J, with 13 bases between. The CDR3 DNA sequence: TGCAGTGCTAGCGTAGGCCACTATAAAAACATTCAGTACTTC. Residues: CSASVGHYKNIQYF.

The chain uses TRBV15 and TRBJ2-2; possible D gene TRBD2, 5 bases. Trimming left V 5 bases short and J 2 bases short, with 12 bases between. Germline CDR1 reads LNHNV; CDR2 reads YYDKDF (reference sequence). CDR3 size: 15 residues. The CDR3 DNA is TGTGCCACCAGCTCGGGGTACTCCAACACCGGGGAGCTGTTTTTT. Encoded protein: CATSSGYSNTGELFF. Using reference TRBV15 and TRBJ2-2 for the parts outside the CDR3, the full variable domain is DAMVIQNPRYQVTQFGKPVTLSCSQTLNHNVMYWYQQKSSQAPKLLFHYYDKDFNNEADTPDNFQSRRPNTSFCFLDIRSPGLGDTAMYLCATSSGYSNTGELFFGEGSRLTVL.

This chain links TRBV9 with TRBJ2-2, with 7 bases fitting TRBD1. The CDR3 totals 15 residues. Looked up from germline, CDR1 is SGDLS and CDR2 is YYNGEE. The trim removed 3 bases at V and 2 bases at J, leaving 4 bases unmatched. The CDR3 loop reads CASSERTGNTGELFF. CDR3 DNA sequence: TGTGCCAGCAGCGAAAGGACAGGAAACACCGGGGAGCTGTTTTTT.

The gene calls are TRBV7-6 and TRBJ1-1, with 8 positions matching TRBD1. Looked up from germline, CDR1 is SGHVS and CDR2 is FNYEAQ. Trimming at V came to 7 bases and at J to 4 bases, leaving 5 bases not matched to a gene. CDR3 length: 13 residues. In DNA form, the CDR3 reads TGTGCCAGCAAACGGACAGGGAGCACTGAAGCTTTCTTT. Residues: CASKRTGSTEAFF.

J is TRBJ2-7 and V is TRBV20-1, with 8 positions matching TRBD2. Germline-derived CDR1 and CDR2 are DFQATT and SNEGSKA (reference sequence). V was pared by 3 bases and J by 3 bases, with 4 bases of the junction left unmatched. CDR3 length: 13 residues. The CDR3 is CSASREGGYEQYF. In nucleotides, the CDR3 is TGCAGTGCTAGCCGGGAGGGCGGCTACGAGCAGTACTTC.

This sequence joins TRBV15 and TRBJ2-1; 12 positions agree with TRBD2. After removal of 3 bases from V and 0 bases from J, the junction contained 9 bases not matched to a gene. The CDR3 covers 19 residues. Germline CDR1 reads LNHNV; CDR2 reads YYDKDF (reference sequence). The CDR3 sequence: CATSRDLTSGSFSYNEQFF. In nucleotides, the CDR3 is TGTGCCACCAGCAGGGATTTGACTAGCGGGAGTTTCTCCTACAATGAGCAGTTCTTC.

This clonotype has just a few counts. The chain uses TRBV6-1 and TRBJ2-5; 11 positions match TRBD1. The CDR3 consists of 14 residues. V lost 6 bases, J lost 5 bases, and 5 bases stayed unmatched. CDR1 and CDR2 (germline): MNHNS, SASEGT. CDR3 DNA sequence: TGTGCCAGCAGGGACAGGGGGCGCGGGGAGACCCAGTACTTC. Protein sequence: CASRDRGRGETQYF.

This chain connects TRBV6-2 or TRBV6-3 to TRBJ1-5, with D maybe TRBD1 (6 bases). The V and J ends lost 5 bases and 3 bases respectively, with 11 bases between them. Germline CDR1 reads MNHEY; CDR2 reads SVGEGT. This CDR3 has 14 amino acids. CDR3 DNA sequence: TGTGCCAGCAGTAACAGGGATATCAATCAGCCCCAGCATTTT. This sequence encodes CASSNRDINQPQHF.

This clonotype was picked up many times. The chain couples TRBV5-1 to TRBJ2-7, with D possibly matching TRBD1 (6 bases). The V and J ends lost 4 bases and 3 bases respectively, with 14 bases between them. The CDR3 is 14 amino acids. Germline V gene data show CDR1 as SGHRS and CDR2 as YFSETQ. The chain's CDR3 is CASSETRGDYEQYF. As DNA, the CDR3 is TGCGCCAGCAGCGAGACCAGGGGAGACTACGAGCAGTACTTC. Full variable domain (remainder filled in from reference TRBV5-1 and TRBJ2-7): KAGVTQTPRYLIKTRGQQVTLSCSPISGHRSVSWYQQTPGQGLQFLFEYFSETQRNKGNFPGRFSGRQFSNSRSEMNVSTLELGDSALYLCASSETRGDYEQYFGPGTRLTVT.

A few counts support this clonotype. The chain combines TRBV29-1 with TRBJ2-3; D unresolved. This CDR3 is 13 amino acids long. Germline lookup yields CDR1 SQVTM and CDR2 ANQGSEA. V was trimmed by 2 bases and J by 5 bases, leaving 11 bases between them. The CDR3 protein is CSVEKNWGDTQYF. The CDR3, as DNA: TGCAGCGTTGAAAAGAACTGGGGAGATACGCAGTATTTT.

The chain uses TRBV12-3 or TRBV12-4 and TRBJ2-2, with no clear D. The CDR3 consists of 13 residues. V lost 6 bases to trimming and J lost 2 bases, with 7 bases between them. The CDR3 coding sequence is TGTGCCAGCAGGGCCCTTAACACCGGGGAGCTGTTTTTT. Protein sequence: CASRALNTGELFF.

V usage is TRBV12-3 or TRBV12-4 and J usage is TRBJ2-3, with 7 bases aligning to TRBD2. The CDR3 has 18 amino acids. V dropped 5 bases and J dropped 4; count of bases not matched to a gene: 18. The CDR3 DNA is TGTGCCAGCAGTCTCAAAACCGGGACTACGAAATCCCCAGATACGCAGTATTTT. This gives the protein CASSLKTGTTKSPDTQYF.